Sequencing of this TCR beta chain was carried out in a study of tumor T cells in aggressive B-cell lymphoma. CDR1 is KGHSH and CDR2 is LQKENI in the germline V gene. The length of the CDR3 is 13 residues. J was trimmed by 12 bases and V by 5 bases; bases with no gene match: 7. Only in-frame clones appear in the TCRdb table, and some are missing; sequencing was by immunoSEQ multiplex PCR. The sample carries roughly 2,800 clones, 88% recorded once. This chain links TRBV18 with TRBJ1-4, with 9 bases identical to TRBD1. The sequencing input was tumor tissue. The clonotype was recovered from an adult with diffuse large B cell lymphoma. Here the CDR3 reads CASSEGTGIELFF. Here the CDR3 DNA reads TGTGCCAGCTCAGAAGGGACAGGGATAGAACTGTTTTTT.